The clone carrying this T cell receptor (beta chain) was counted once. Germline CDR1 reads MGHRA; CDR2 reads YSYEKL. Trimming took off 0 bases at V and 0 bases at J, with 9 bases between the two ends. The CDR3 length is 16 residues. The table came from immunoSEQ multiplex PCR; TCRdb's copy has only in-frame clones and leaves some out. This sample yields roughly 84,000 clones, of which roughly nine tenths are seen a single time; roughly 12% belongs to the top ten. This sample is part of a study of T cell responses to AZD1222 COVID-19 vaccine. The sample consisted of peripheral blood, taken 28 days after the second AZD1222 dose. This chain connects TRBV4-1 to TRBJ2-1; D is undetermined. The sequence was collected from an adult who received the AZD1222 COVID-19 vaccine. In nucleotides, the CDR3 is TGCGCCAGCAGCCAAGAGGGCCCGAGCTCCTACAATGAGCAGTTCTTC. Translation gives CASSQEGPSSYNEQFF.